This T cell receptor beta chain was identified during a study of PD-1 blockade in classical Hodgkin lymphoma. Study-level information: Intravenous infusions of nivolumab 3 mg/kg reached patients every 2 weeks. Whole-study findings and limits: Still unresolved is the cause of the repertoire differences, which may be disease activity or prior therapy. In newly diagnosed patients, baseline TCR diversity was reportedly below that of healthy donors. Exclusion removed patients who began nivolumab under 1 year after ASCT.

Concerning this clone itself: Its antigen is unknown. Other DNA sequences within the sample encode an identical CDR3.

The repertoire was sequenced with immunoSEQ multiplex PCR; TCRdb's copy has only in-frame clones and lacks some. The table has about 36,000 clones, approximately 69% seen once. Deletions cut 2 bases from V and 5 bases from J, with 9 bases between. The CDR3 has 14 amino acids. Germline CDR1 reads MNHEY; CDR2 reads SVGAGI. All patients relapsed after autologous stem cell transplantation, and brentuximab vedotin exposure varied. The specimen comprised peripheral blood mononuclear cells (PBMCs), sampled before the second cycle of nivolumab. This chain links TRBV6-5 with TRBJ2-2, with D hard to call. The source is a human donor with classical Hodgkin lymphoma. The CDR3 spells CASSYEGRTGELFF. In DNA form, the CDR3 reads TGTGCCAGCAGTTACGAAGGAAGGACCGGGGAGCTGTTTTTT.